This note documents a single T cell receptor (beta chain) sequence. The sample contains more than one DNA sequence encoding this CDR3. The record originates from a study of T cell changes during pregnancy in multiple sclerosis. The CDR3 consists of 15 residues. In germline, CDR1 is MNHEY, CDR2 SMNVEV (reference sequence). The V gene end was trimmed by 2 bases and the J gene end by 3 bases; junction bases not matched to a gene: 0. TCRdb's table, derived via immunoSEQ multiplex PCR, lists solely in-frame clones and lacks some. The top ten hold about 0.84% of the sample, which has tens of thousands of clones, just under 95% seen once.

The sequenced sample was peripheral blood, obtained in the third trimester of pregnancy. This TCR derives from a female donor with multiple sclerosis, enrolled in a pregnancy study. V and J are TRBV27 and TRBJ2-7; TRBD2 agrees at 14 bases. The CDR3 is CASSLGTSGSYEQYF. The CDR3 bases are TGTGCCAGCAGTTTAGGGACTAGCGGGAGCTACGAGCAGTACTTC.